The sequence of this T cell receptor beta chain was determined in a study of cytomegalovirus exposure and HLA in healthy donors. The study ran its PCR with 60 Vbeta and 13 Jbeta primers. The assay was immunoSEQ multiplex PCR, and TCRdb's table has in-frame clones only and misses some. Of more than 55,000 clones listed, roughly four fifths are singletons. The CDR3 has 15 residues. V shed 2 bases, J shed 3 bases, and the junction held 1 base outside the gene matches. The V gene's germline CDR1 is SGHDT and CDR2 YYEEEE. The study, taken as a whole, reports: A list of 164 TCR beta chains associated with cytomegalovirus was given. Analyses of presence and absence presupposed an approximately uniform sequencing depth across donors.

A few counts support this clone. Its specificity is unknown. This TCR was recovered from a man aged 30 to 39 in good health and CMV-seronegative. This sequence joins TRBV5-6 and TRBJ2-2; 10 bases match TRBD2. Source material: PBMCs. CDR3 loop: CASSFTSGDTGELFF. For the CDR3, the DNA is TGTGCCAGCAGCTTTACTAGCGGGGACACCGGGGAGCTGTTTTTT.